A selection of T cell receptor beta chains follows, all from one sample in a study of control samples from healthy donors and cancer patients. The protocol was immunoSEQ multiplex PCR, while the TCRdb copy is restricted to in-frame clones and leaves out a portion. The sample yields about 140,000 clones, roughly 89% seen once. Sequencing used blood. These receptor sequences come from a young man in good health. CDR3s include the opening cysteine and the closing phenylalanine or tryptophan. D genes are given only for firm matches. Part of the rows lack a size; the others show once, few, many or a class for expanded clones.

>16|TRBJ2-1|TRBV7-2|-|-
TGTGCCAGCAGCTCCATTCCCTCCCTGACCTACAATGAGCAGTTCTTC
CASSSIPSLTYNEQFF
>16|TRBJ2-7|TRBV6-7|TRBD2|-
TGTGCCAGCACGGACCGGACTAGCGGGGGGAACTACGAGCAGTACTTC
CASTDRTSGGNYEQYF
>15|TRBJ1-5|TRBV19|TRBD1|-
TGTGCCAGTAGTAGAGACAGGGGTCTGAATCAGCCCCAGCATTTT
CASSRDRGLNQPQHF
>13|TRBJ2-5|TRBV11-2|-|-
TGTGCCAGCAGCGTGGACTTGAAAGAGACCCAGTACTTC
CASSVDLKETQYF
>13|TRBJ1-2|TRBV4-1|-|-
TGCGCCAGCAGCCGGGAGGGACTCCATGGCTACACCTTC
CASSREGLHGYTF
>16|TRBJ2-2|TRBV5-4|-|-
TGTGCCAGCAGCCGATCAGGGAGGTCGAACACCGGGGAGCTGTTTTTT
CASSRSGRSNTGELFF
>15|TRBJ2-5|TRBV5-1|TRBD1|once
TGCGCCAGCAGCACCCAAGGGGGCTGGGGAGAGACCCAGTACTTC
CASSTQGGWGETQYF
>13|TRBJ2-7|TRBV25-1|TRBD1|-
TGTGCCAGCGGGTGGACAGGGGGAAGAGAGCAGTACTTC
CASGWTGGREQYF
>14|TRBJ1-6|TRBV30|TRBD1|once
TGTGCCTGGAGGCAGGGGGCTAAGGACTCACCCCTCCACTTT
CAWRQGAKDSPLHF
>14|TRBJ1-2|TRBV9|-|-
TGTGCCAGCAGCCCACAAACGGGGCCCTATGGCTACACCTTC
CASSPQTGPYGYTF
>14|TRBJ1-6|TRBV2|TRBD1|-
TGTGCCAGCAGAGCTCAGGGGGAGGGTTCACCCCTCCACTTT
CASRAQGEGSPLHF
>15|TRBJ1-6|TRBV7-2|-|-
TGTGCCAGCAGACAGCCGGGACCGCTAAATTCACCCCTCCACTTT
CASRQPGPLNSPLHF
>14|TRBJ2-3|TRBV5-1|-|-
TGCGCCACTCACTGGGGGCCTGGCACAGATACGCAGTATTTT
CATHWGPGTDTQYF
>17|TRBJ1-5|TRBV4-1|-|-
TGCGCCAGCAGCCAAGTGGGCGGGGTTACGGGCAATCAGCCCCAGCATTTT
CASSQVGGVTGNQPQHF